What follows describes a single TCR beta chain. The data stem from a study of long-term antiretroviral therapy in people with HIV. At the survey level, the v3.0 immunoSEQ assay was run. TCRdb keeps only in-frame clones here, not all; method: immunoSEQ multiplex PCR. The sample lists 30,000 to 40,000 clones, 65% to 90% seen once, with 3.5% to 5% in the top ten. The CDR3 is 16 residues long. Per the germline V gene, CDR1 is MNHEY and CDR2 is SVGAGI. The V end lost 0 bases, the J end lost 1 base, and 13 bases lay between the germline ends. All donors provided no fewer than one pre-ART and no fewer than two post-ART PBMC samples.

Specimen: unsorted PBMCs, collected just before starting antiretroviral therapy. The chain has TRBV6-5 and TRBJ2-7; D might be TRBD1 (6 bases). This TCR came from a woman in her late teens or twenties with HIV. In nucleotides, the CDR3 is TGTGCCAGCAGTTACTCGGGGGCAGCAAAATCCTACGAGCAGTACTTC. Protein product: CASSYSGAAKSYEQYF.